This T cell receptor (beta chain) was profiled in a study of OX40 agonist ivuxolimab in advanced cancers. Turning to the study itself: At about 82% male, the cohort had a mean age of 60 years, ranging from about 23 to 80.

About this clone itself: What it recognizes is unknown.

The ends were cut back, 4 bases at V and 2 bases at J, with 15 bases in the middle. The germline V gene encodes CDR1 SGHRS and CDR2 YFSETQ. This CDR3 contains 15 residues. The study, taken as a whole, reports: The expanded peripheral T cells' antigen specificity was not determined.

Only in-frame clones appear in the TCRdb table, and some are missing; sequencing was by immunoSEQ multiplex PCR. In the table there are over 55,000 clones, about 89% of which are singletons. The source material was CD4+ or CD8+ T cells sorted from blood, sampled in a trial of the OX40 agonist ivuxolimab. The V call is TRBV5-1, the J call TRBJ2-5; a possible D gene is TRBD2 (6 bases). The TCR originated in an adult with an advanced solid tumor such as melanoma, head and neck, liver or kidney cancer. The CDR3, as DNA: TGCGCCAGCAGCCCAAACGGGAGAGGGCAAGAGACCCAGTACTTC. It translates to CASSPNGRGQETQYF.